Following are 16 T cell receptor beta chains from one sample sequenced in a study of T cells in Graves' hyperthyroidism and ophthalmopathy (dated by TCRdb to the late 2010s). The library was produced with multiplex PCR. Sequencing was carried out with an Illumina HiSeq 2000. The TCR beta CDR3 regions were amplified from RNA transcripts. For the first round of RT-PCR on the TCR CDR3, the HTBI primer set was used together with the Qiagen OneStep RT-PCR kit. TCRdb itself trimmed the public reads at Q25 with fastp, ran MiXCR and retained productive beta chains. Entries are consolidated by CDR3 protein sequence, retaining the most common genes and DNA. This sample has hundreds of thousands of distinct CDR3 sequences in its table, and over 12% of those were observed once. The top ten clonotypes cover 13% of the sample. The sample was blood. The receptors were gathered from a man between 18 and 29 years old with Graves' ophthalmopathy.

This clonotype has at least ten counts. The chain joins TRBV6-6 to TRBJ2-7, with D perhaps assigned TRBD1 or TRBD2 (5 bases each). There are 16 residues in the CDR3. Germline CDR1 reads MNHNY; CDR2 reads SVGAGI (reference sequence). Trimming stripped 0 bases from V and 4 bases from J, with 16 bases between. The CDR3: CASSYSGAGPPYEQYF. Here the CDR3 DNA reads TGTGCCAGCAGTTACTCCGGGGCAGGACCCCCTTACGAGCAGTACTTC.

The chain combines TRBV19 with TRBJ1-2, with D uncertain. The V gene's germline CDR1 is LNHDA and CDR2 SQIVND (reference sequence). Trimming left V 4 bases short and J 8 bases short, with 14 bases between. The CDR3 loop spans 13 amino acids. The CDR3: CASSRFEGEGYTF. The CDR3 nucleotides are TGTGCCAGTAGTAGGTTCGAGGGCGAGGGCTACACCTTC.

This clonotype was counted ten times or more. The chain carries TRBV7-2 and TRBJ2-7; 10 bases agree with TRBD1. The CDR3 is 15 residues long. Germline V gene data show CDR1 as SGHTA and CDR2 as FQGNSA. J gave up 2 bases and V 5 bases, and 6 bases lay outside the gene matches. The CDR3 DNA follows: TGTGCCAGCAGCCCACGACAGGGGGCCGCCTACGAGCAGTACTTC. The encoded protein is CASSPRQGAAYEQYF.

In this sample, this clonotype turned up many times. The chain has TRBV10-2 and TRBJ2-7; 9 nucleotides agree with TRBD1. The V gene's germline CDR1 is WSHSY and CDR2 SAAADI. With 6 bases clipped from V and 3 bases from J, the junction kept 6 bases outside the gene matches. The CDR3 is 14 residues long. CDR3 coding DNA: TGCGCCAGCAGCGCCCAGGGACAGGGCTACGAGCAGTACTTC. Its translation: CASSAQGQGYEQYF.

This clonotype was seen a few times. In DNA, the CDR3 is TGTGCCAGCAGCCAAGAACGACTAATATACTACGAGCAGTACTTC. This sequence encodes CASSQERLIYYEQYF. The chain has TRBV4-2 and TRBJ2-7, with D maybe TRBD2 (5 bases). V was shortened by 0 bases and J by 3 bases, with 12 bases between the two germline ends. Germline V CDR1 and CDR2: LGHNA, YNFKEQ. The CDR3 runs 15 residues.

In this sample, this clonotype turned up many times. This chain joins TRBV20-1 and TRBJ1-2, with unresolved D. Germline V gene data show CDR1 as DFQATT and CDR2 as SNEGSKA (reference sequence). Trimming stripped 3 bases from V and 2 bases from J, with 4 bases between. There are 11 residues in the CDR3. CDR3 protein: CSARTNYGYTF. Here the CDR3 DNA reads TGCAGTGCTAGGACCAACTATGGCTACACCTTC.

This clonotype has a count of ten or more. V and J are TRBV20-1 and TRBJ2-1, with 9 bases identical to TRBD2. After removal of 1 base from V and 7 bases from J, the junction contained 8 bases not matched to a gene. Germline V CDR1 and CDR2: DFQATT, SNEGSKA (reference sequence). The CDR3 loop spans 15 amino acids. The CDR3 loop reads CSARVLAGAGNEQFF. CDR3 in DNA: TGCAGTGCTAGAGTATTAGCGGGGGCGGGGAATGAGCAGTTCTTC.

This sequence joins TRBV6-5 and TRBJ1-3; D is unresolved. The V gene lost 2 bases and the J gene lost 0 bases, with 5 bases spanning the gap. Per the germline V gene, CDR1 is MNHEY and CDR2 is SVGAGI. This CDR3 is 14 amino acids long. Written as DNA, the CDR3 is TGTGCCAGCAGTTACAGCAACTCTGGAAACACCATATATTTT. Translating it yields CASSYSNSGNTIYF.

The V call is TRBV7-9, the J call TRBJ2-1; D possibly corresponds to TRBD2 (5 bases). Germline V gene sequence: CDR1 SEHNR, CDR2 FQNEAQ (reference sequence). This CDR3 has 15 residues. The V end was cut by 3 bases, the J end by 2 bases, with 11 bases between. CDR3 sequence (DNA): TGTGCCAGCAGCTTCAGCGGAAGCCCCTACAATGAGCAGTTCTTC. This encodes CASSFSGSPYNEQFF.

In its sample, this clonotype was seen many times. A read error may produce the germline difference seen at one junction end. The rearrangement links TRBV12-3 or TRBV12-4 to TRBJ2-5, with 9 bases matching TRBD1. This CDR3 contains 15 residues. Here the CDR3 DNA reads TGTGCCAGTAGTTTTCTTACAGGGGGCGAAGAGACCCAGTACTTC. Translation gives CASSFLTGGEETQYF.

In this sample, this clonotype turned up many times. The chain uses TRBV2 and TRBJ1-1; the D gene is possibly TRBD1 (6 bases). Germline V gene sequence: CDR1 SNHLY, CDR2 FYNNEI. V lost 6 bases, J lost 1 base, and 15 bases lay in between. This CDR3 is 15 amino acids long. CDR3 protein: CASRPPDRPNTEAFF. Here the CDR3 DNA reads TGTGCCAGCAGGCCTCCCGACAGGCCGAACACTGAAGCTTTCTTT.

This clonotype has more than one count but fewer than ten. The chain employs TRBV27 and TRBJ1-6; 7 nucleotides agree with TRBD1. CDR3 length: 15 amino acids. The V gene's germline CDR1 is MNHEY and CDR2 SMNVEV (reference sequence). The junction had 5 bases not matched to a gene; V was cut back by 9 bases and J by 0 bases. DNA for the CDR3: TGTGCCAGTCGGACAGGTAGCTCCTATAATTCACCCCTCCACTTT. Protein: CASRTGSSYNSPLHF.

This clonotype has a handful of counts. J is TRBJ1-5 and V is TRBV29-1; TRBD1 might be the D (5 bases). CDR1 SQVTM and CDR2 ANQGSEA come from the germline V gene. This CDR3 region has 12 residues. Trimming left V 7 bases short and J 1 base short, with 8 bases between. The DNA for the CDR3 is TGCAGCGCCGGGGCGAGCAATCAGCCCCAGCATTTT. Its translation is CSAGASNQPQHF.

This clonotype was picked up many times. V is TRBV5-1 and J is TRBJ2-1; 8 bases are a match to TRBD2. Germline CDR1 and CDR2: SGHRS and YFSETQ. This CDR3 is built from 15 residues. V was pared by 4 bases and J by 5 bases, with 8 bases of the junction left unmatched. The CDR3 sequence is CASSHVGGADNEQFF. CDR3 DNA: TGCGCCAGCAGCCACGTCGGGGGGGCGGACAATGAGCAGTTCTTC.

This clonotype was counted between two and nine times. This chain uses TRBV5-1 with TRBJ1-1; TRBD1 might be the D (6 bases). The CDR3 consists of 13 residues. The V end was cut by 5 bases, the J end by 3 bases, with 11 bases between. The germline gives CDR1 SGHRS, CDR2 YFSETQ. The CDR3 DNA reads TGCGCCAGCAGGGTTAGGGGGGACACTGAAGCTTTCTTT. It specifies CASRVRGDTEAFF.

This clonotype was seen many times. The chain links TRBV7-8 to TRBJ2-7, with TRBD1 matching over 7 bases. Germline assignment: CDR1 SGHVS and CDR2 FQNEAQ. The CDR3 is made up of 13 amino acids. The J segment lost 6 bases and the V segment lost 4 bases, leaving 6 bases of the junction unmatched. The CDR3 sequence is CASSSLGQVEQYF. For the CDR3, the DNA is TGTGCCAGCAGCTCCTTAGGACAGGTCGAGCAGTACTTC. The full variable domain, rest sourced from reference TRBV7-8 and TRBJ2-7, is GAGVSQSPRYKVAKRGQDVALRCDPISGHVSLFWYQQALGQGPEFLTYFQNEAQLDKSGLPSDRFFAERPEGSVSTLKIQRTQQEDSAVYLCASSSLGQVEQYFGPGTRLTVT.